This T cell receptor beta chain was recorded in a study of human T cells and chemical hapten exposure. Study summary: Mainly, slight library volume differences in the pool made TCR yields vary. Findings and caveats of the study: There was no change with DPC sensitization in TCRs above 1 in 1000 frequency.

Time point: pre-sensitization, week 0. The treatment here: therapeutic diphenylcyclopropenone sensitization with weekly scalp DPC. The germline V gene encodes CDR1 SGHRS and CDR2 YFSETQ. The CDR3 covers 14 residues. On this clonotype itself: The antigen is not known. Mismatch with germline at one junction end may stem from a read error.

Via MiXCR, TCRdb re-called the RACE reads, giving one row per CDR3 protein. The sample lists over 85,000 distinct CDR3 sequences; approximately 11% were seen once. This clonotype was obtained from a woman aged 60-75 years with alopecia areata. Some clones in this sample may be carry-over from other donors' samples. Here the sequenced sample was whole blood, taken in connection with sensitization to the hapten diphenylcyclopropenone (DPC). The chain links TRBV5-1 to TRBJ2-2; D is unclear. This CDR3 reads CDSSHGTDTGELFF. The CDR3 coding sequence is TGCGACAGCAGCCATGGCACAGACACCGGGGAGCTGTTTTTT.